This TCR beta chain was retrieved from a study of T-cell reconstitution after alpha-beta-depleted transplantation in children. Study findings and constraints: Fresh T-cell production supplied most of the T-cell counts and diversity seen one year after transplant. The high TCRbeta diversity at day 60 in some patients came from surviving recipient T cells and thymic progenitors. Reportedly, only several hundred clones from non-depleted graft cells drove alpha-beta T-cell counts at about two months.

This clonotype was observed a handful of times. The antigen remains undetermined. Preparing the TCRbeta library involved the use of unique molecular identifiers. TCRdb re-analysed the PCR reads in MiXCR, keeping a single row per CDR3 protein. The sample has some 600,000 distinct CDR3 sequences, roughly 13% seen once; the top ten hold about 2%. Sample: PBMCs, mostly from graft donor cells, taken 360 days after TCRalphabeta/CD19-depleted stem cell transplant. This TCR was sampled from a male patient under 18 who had a stem cell transplant for acute myeloid leukemia, so the T cells may come from the graft donor.

CDR3 amino acids: CSARESGRALTDTQYF. The CDR3 bases are TGCAGTGCTAGAGAAAGCGGGAGGGCCCTCACAGATACGCAGTATTTT. The V gene is TRBV20-1, the J gene TRBJ2-3; 10 nucleotides align to TRBD2. With 0 bases clipped from V and 2 bases from J, the junction kept 5 bases outside the gene matches. CDR3 length: 16 amino acids. Germline loops: CDR1 DFQATT, CDR2 SNEGSKA (reference sequence).